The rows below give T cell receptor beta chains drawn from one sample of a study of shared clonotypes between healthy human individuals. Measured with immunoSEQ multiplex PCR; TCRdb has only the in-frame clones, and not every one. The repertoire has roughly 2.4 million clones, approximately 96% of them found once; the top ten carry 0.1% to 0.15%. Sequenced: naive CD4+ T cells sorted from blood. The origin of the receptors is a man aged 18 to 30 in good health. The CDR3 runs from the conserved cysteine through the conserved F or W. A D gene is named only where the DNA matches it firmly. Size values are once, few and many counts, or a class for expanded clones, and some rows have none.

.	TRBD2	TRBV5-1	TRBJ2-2	CASSWTSGRTGELFF	TGCGCCAGCAGCTGGACTAGCGGGAGAACCGGGGAGCTGTTTTTT
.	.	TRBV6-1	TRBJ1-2	CASSAASGPPLDYGYTF	TGTGCCAGCAGTGCAGCTTCGGGGCCCCCTCTGGACTATGGCTACACCTTC
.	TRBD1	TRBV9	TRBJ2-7	CASSLGQGAYEQYF	TGTGCCAGCAGCCTAGGACAGGGGGCCTACGAGCAGTACTTC
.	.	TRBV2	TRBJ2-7	CASSEGDTRLNYEQYF	TGTGCCAGCAGCGAAGGGGACACGAGGCTGAACTACGAGCAGTACTTC
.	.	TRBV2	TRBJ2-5	CASFREGGETQYF	TGTGCCAGTTTCCGGGAAGGGGGAGAGACCCAGTACTTC
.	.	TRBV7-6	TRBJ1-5	CASSLVAGGQGNQPQHF	TGTGCCAGCAGCTTAGTTGCGGGGGGTCAGGGCAATCAGCCCCAGCATTTT
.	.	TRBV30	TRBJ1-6	CAWRMSTPAVGSPLHF	TGTGCCTGGAGGATGAGTACTCCAGCTGTCGGTTCACCCCTCCACTTT
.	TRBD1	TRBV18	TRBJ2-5	CASSPRMGQEDLESYF	TGTGCCAGCTCACCACGGATGGGACAGGAGGATTTAGAGTCGTACTTC
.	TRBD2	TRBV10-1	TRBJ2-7	CASSESKAGGRDGEQYF	TGCGCCAGCAGTGAGTCGAAGGCGGGGGGACGAGACGGCGAGCAGTACTTC
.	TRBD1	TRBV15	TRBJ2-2	CATSRDLGDRLNTGELFF	TGTGCCACCAGCAGAGATTTAGGGGACAGATTGAACACCGGGGAGCTGTTTTTT
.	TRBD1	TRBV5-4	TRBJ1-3	CASSPGRQGTGNTIYF	TGTGCCAGCAGCCCCGGAAGACAGGGCACTGGAAACACCATATATTTT
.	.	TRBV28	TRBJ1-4	CASSLMGLNEKLFF	TGTGCCAGCAGTTTGATGGGCCTAAATGAAAAACTGTTTTTT
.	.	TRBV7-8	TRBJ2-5	CASSGPFETQYF	TGTGCCAGCAGCGGCCCATTCGAGACCCAGTACTTC
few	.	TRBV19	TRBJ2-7	CASSKRETYEQYF	TGTGCCAGTAGTAAACGGGAAACCTACGAGCAGTACTTC
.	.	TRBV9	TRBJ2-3	CASSVAEADTQYF	TGTGCCAGCAGCGTAGCTGAAGCAGATACGCAGTATTTT
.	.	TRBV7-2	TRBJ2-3	CASSLLSTGRRGTQYF	TGTGCCAGCAGCTTACTCTCTACGGGTCGAAGGGGTACGCAGTATTTT
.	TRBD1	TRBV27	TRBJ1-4	CASRQGTNEKLFF	TGTGCCAGCAGACAGGGGACTAATGAAAAACTGTTTTTT
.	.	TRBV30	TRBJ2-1	CAWSGYSYNEQFF	TGTGCCTGGAGTGGTTATTCCTACAATGAGCAGTTCTTC
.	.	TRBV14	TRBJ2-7	CASSQRGGRFSYEQYF	TGTGCCAGCAGCCAAAGGGGCGGGCGGTTCTCCTACGAGCAGTACTTC
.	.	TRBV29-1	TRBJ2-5	CSVDQGGGTQYF	TGCAGCGTTGACCAGGGTGGCGGGACCCAGTACTTC
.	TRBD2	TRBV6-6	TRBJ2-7	CASYSSGGVDEQYF	TGTGCCAGCTACTCATCGGGGGGGGTCGACGAGCAGTACTTC
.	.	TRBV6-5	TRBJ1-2	CASSRENYGYTF	TGTGCCAGCAGTAGGGAGAACTATGGCTACACCTTC
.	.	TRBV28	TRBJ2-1	CAWGGRPNEQFF	TGTGCCTGGGGGGGGCGCCCCAATGAGCAGTTCTTC
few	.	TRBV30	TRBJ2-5	CAWSVRFQETQYF	TGTGCCTGGAGTGTAAGGTTCCAAGAGACCCAGTACTTC
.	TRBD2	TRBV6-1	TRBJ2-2	CASQREVDTGELFF	TGTGCCAGCCAGCGGGAGGTGGACACCGGGGAGCTGTTTTTT
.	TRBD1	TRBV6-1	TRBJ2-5	CASIHWTGCYF	TGTGCCAGCATTCACTGGACAGGGTGTTACTTC
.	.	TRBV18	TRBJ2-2	CASPSSGTGELFF	TGTGCCAGCCCGTCTAGTGGAACCGGGGAGCTGTTTTTT
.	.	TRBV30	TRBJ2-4	CAWSVRGVNIQYF	TGTGCCTGGAGTGTACGAGGGGTGAACATTCAGTACTTC
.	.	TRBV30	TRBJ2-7	CAWSVGAAFEGYEQYF	TGTGCCTGGAGTGTAGGAGCGGCATTCGAAGGCTACGAGCAGTACTTC
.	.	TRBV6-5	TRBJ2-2	CASRSPNTGELFF	TGTGCCAGCCGGAGCCCGAACACCGGGGAGCTGTTTTTT
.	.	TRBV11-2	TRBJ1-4	CASSLEGRLNEKLFF	TGTGCCAGCAGCTTAGAGGGTCGGCTTAATGAAAAACTGTTTTTT
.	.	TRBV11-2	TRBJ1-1	CASSLETGVNTEAFF	TGTGCCAGCAGCTTAGAGACCGGGGTCAACACTGAAGCTTTCTTT
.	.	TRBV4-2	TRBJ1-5	CASSQDGRGNQPQHF	TGTGCCAGCAGCCAAGATGGGAGGGGCAATCAGCCCCAGCATTTT
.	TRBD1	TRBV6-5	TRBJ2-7	CASSSLGQATYEQYF	TGTGCCAGCAGTTCACTAGGACAGGCTACCTACGAGCAGTACTTC
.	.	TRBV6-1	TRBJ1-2	CASSEGGRYGYTF	TGTGCCAGCAGTGAAGGGGGCCGCTATGGCTACACCTTC
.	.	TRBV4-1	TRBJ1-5	CASSQGRPGNQPQHF	TGCGCCAGCAGCCAAGGACGTCCAGGCAATCAGCCCCAGCATTTT
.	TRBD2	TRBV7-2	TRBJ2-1	CASRWASGSNEQFF	TGTGCCAGCAGATGGGCTAGCGGGAGCAATGAGCAGTTCTTC
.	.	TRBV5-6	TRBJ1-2	CASSWEGNYGYTF	TGTGCCAGCAGCTGGGAGGGGAACTATGGCTACACCTTC
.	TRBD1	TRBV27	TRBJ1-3	CASSLWDRASSGNTIYF	TGTGCCAGCAGTTTATGGGACAGGGCGAGCTCTGGAAACACCATATATTTT
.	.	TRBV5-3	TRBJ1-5	CARSRRRAGNQPQHF	TGTGCCAGAAGCAGAAGACGGGCGGGCAATCAGCCCCAGCATTTT
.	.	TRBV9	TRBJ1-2	CASSVAANNYGYTF	TGTGCCAGCAGCGTAGCGGCAAATAACTATGGCTACACCTTC
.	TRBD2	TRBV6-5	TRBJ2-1	CASLLREFNNEQFF	TGTGCCAGCCTCTTGCGGGAGTTTAACAATGAGCAGTTCTTC
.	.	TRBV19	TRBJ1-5	CASSNSFNQPQHF	TGTGCCAGTAGTAACAGCTTCAATCAGCCCCAGCATTTT
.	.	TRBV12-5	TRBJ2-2	CASGLENTGELFF	TGTGCTAGTGGTTTGGAAAACACCGGGGAGCTGTTTTTT
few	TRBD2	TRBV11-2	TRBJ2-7	CASSLPRSGGARDEQYF	TGTGCCAGCAGCTTACCCCGAAGCGGGGGGGCCAGAGACGAGCAGTACTTC
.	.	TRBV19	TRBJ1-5	CASSIPNSNQPQHF	TGTGCCAGTAGTATTCCCAATAGCAATCAGCCCCAGCATTTT
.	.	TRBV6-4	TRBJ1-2	CASSSFYGMGYGYTF	TGTGCCAGCAGTTCTTTTTATGGAATGGGGTATGGCTACACCTTC
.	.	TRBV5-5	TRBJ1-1	CASSFTVGINTEAFF	TGTGCCAGCAGCTTCACGGTGGGGATAAACACTGAAGCTTTCTTT
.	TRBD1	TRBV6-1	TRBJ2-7	CASNMDRGSYEQYF	TGTGCCAGCAACATGGACAGGGGGTCGTACGAGCAGTACTTC
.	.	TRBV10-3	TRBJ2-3	CAISGGTGTIDTQYF	TGTGCCATCAGCGGTGGAACCGGGACAATTGATACGCAGTATTTT
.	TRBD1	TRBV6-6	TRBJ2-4	CASSYVTGEAKNIQYF	TGTGCCAGCAGTTACGTGACAGGGGAGGCCAAAAACATTCAGTACTTC
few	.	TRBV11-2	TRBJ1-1	CASSLVGGNTEAFF	TGTGCCAGCAGCTTAGTGGGGGGGAACACTGAAGCTTTCTTT
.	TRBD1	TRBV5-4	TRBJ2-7	CASSLGQGVHEQYF	TGTGCCAGCAGCTTGGGACAGGGGGTCCACGAGCAGTACTTC
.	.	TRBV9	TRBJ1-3	CASSVLGRAGNTIYF	TGTGCCAGCAGCGTCCTGGGGAGGGCTGGAAACACCATATATTTT
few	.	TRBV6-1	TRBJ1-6	CASNTVYNSPLHF	TGTGCCAGCAACACAGTCTATAATTCACCCCTCCACTTT
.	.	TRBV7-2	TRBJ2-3	CASSFYKDTQYF	TGTGCCAGCAGCTTTTATAAGGATACGCAGTATTTT
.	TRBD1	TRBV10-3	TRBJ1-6	CASRTGDNSPLHF	TGTGCCAGCAGGACAGGGGATAATTCACCCCTCCACTTT
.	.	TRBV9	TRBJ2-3	CASSPTEDTQYF	TGTGCCAGCAGCCCTACAGAGGATACGCAGTATTTT
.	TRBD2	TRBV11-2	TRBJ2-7	CASSLDNGGYYEQYF	TGTGCCAGCAGCTTAGATAACGGGGGGTACTACGAGCAGTACTTC